This passage covers 20 T cell receptor beta chains from one sample sequenced in a study of vaccination and CD4 T cells after COVID-19. The study sequenced cultured CD4+ T cell DNA using the Oncomine TCR Beta short-read assay. TCRdb used MiXCR to reprocess the PCR reads, holding one entry per CDR3 protein. The profile covers 5,500 to 8,000 distinct CDR3 sequences, with 41% appearing a single time and less than 35% taken by the ten largest. As for treatment: approximately 10-day PBMC culture with coronavirus spike peptide pools or control peptides (ViraFEST assay). Ahead of the COVID-19 pandemic (2011-2018), the CD4+ T cells of the unexposed donor were collected. Antigens for these TCRs are unknown. Sequencing input: CD4+ T cells from blood, cultured in vitro. These receptors came from a human donor in good health.

This clonotype was observed a handful of times. The rearrangement joins TRBV7-9 to TRBJ1-1; the D gene is possibly TRBD1 (5 bases). The V gene lost 4 bases and the J gene lost 3 bases, with 9 bases spanning the gap. This CDR3 has 13 amino acids. The V gene's germline CDR1 is SEHNR and CDR2 FQNEAQ (reference sequence). The CDR3, as DNA: TGTGCCAGCAGCTACCGGGGGGACACTGAAGCTTTCTTT. It specifies CASSYRGDTEAFF.

This clonotype has only a few counts. This chain links TRBV19 with TRBJ1-5; maybe TRBD1 (6 bases). Germline V lookup: CDR1 LNHDA, CDR2 SQIVND (reference sequence). The CDR3 totals 14 residues. With 3 bases removed from V and 6 bases from J, the gap between germline ends came to 12 bases. The CDR3 loop reads CASSIKGEGQPQHF. CDR3 coding DNA: TGTGCCAGTAGTATTAAGGGGGAAGGTCAGCCCCAGCATTTT.

The V and J genes are TRBV28 and TRBJ2-7; a possible D gene is TRBD2 (6 bases). The CDR3 extends over 15 amino acids. Germline CDR1 and CDR2: MDHEN and SYDVKM. CDR3 nucleotide sequence: TGTGTCGTGGGAGGAGGGCAGGCGAACTCCTACGAGCAGTACTTC. Its protein is CVVGGGQANSYEQYF.

This chain joins TRBV11-1 and TRBJ2-2; D perhaps matches TRBD2 (7 bases). The V gene lost 3 bases and the J gene lost 0 bases, with 14 bases spanning the gap. CDR1 and CDR2 (germline): SGHAT, FQDESV (reference sequence). The CDR3 contains 17 residues. The CDR3 sequence: CASSLDGGPPNTGELFF. The CDR3 DNA reads TGTGCCAGCAGCTTGGACGGGGGGCCACCGAACACCGGGGAGCTGTTTTTT.

V gene TRBV7-2 combines with J gene TRBJ1-3, with a tentative D call TRBD1 (6 bases). The germline V and J ends were trimmed by 5 bases and 2 bases, with 13 bases remaining between them. The germline gives CDR1 SGHTA, CDR2 FQGNSA. CDR3 length: 15 amino acids. The chain's CDR3 is CASSQYRDTGNTIYF. The DNA of the CDR3 is TGTGCCAGCAGCCAATACCGGGACACTGGAAACACCATATATTTT. The full variable domain, its missing parts supplied by reference TRBV7-2 and TRBJ1-3, is GAGVSQSPSNKVTEKGKDVELRCDPISGHTALYWYRQSLGQGLEFLIYFQGNSAPDKSGLPSDRFSAERTGGSVSTLTIQRTQQEDSAVYLCASSQYRDTGNTIYFGEGSWLTVV.

The chain carries TRBV19 and TRBJ1-2, with a possible D match to TRBD1 (6 bases). This CDR3 spans 17 amino acids. Between the trimmed V and J ends, which lost 3 bases and 1 base, there was a span of 18 bases. Germline V gene data show CDR1 as LNHDA and CDR2 as SQIVND (reference sequence). CDR3 loop: CASSIEYRAHFNYGYTF. The CDR3 DNA sequence: TGTGCCAGTAGTATTGAGTACAGGGCGCATTTTAACTATGGCTACACCTTC.

The gene calls are TRBV7-8 and TRBJ1-1; 7 bases align to TRBD1. CDR1 is SGHVS and CDR2 is FQNEAQ in the germline V gene. The length of the CDR3 is 14 residues. Trimming cost V 1 base and J 5 bases; bases outside gene matches: 4. CDR3 nucleotides: TGTGCCAGCAGCTTAGTAGGGGGCGGTACTGAAGCTTTCTTT. This translates into CASSLVGGGTEAFF.

The rearrangement links TRBV5-4 to TRBJ2-7; possibly TRBD1 for D (6 bases). Germline V gene data show CDR1 as SGHNT and CDR2 as YYREEE (reference sequence). There are 15 residues in the CDR3. V lost 4 bases, J lost 3 bases, and 17 bases lay in between. The CDR3 is CASSPHGQRGYEQYF. In DNA form, the CDR3 reads TGTGCCAGCAGCCCCCACGGACAGCGTGGCTACGAGCAGTACTTC. The full variable domain, rest sourced from reference TRBV5-4 and TRBJ2-7, is ETGVTQSPTHLIKTRGQQVTLRCSSQSGHNTVSWYQQALGQGPQFIFQYYREEENGRGNFPPRFSGLQFPNYSSELNVNALELDDSALYLCASSPHGQRGYEQYFGPGTRLTVT.

This chain uses TRBV19 with TRBJ2-1; tentative D call: TRBD1 (6 bases). The CDR3 is 12 amino acids. V lost 4 bases to trimming and J lost 5 bases, with 6 bases between them. Looked up from germline, CDR1 is LNHDA and CDR2 is SQIVND (reference sequence). The CDR3 loop is CASSRGHNEQFF. The CDR3 region has the DNA TGTGCCAGTAGTAGGGGGCACAATGAGCAGTTCTTC.

V usage is TRBV29-1 and J usage is TRBJ1-5; D remains ambiguous. Looked up from germline, CDR1 is SQVTM and CDR2 is ANQGSEA. V lost 4 bases to trimming and J lost 4 bases, with 8 bases between them. This CDR3 has 12 amino acids. The CDR3 nucleotides are TGCAGCGTTGGGGCCAGGAATCAGCCCCAGCATTTT. Protein sequence: CSVGARNQPQHF. Combining the CDR3 with reference TRBV29-1 and TRBJ1-5 gives the whole variable domain SAVISQKPSRDICQRGTSLTIQCQVDSQVTMMFWYRQQPGQSLTLIATANQGSEATYESGFVIDKFPISRPNLTFSTLTVSNMSPEDSSIYLCSVGARNQPQHFGDGTRLSIL.

This clonotype is medium-sized within its sample. The V and J genes are TRBV7-9 and TRBJ2-7, with TRBD2 matching over 7 bases. V gave up 5 bases and J gave up 5 bases; unmatched junction bases: 12. The V gene's germline CDR1 is SEHNR and CDR2 FQNEAQ (reference sequence). The CDR3 contains 15 residues. The CDR3 DNA reads as TGTGCCAGCAGCCTTAGGGGAGGGGCGGTGGACGAGCAGTACTTC. Its translation is CASSLRGGAVDEQYF. The full variable domain, with the rest looked up from reference TRBV7-9 and TRBJ2-7, is DTGVSQNPRHKITKRGQNVTFRCDPISEHNRLYWYRQTLGQGPEFLTYFQNEAQLEKSRLLSDRFSAERPKGSFSTLEIQRTEQGDSAMYLCASSLRGGAVDEQYFGPGTRLTVT.

This chain links TRBV7-2 with TRBJ1-5; D unresolved. The CDR3 extends over 15 amino acids. The V end was cut by 6 bases, the J end by 4 bases, with 16 bases between. The germline V gene encodes CDR1 SGHTA and CDR2 FQGNSA. CDR3 in DNA: TGTGCCAGCAGTTCGGTTCGGAGGGCAAATCAGCCCCAGCATTTT. This codes for CASSSVRRANQPQHF.

The chain has TRBV2 and TRBJ2-5; the D is unclear. CDR3 length equals 13 residues. V was pared by 4 bases and J by 5 bases, with 11 bases between. Germline-derived CDR1 and CDR2 are SNHLY and FYNNEI. Here the CDR3 DNA reads TGTGCCAGCAGTGGCCTATCTGGGGAGACCCAGTACTTC. Translation gives CASSGLSGETQYF.

The chain uses TRBV7-9 and TRBJ2-5, with D possibly being TRBD1 (5 bases). V lost 3 bases, J lost 2 bases, and 19 bases lay in between. This CDR3 has 17 residues. The germline V gene has CDR1 SEHNR and CDR2 FQNEAQ (reference sequence). DNA of the CDR3: TGTGCCAGCAGCTTGGAAGGGGCTCGACCCCCACAAGAGACCCAGTACTTC. This gives the protein CASSLEGARPPQETQYF.

The chain employs TRBV9 and TRBJ1-2; TRBD1 aligns across 7 bases. The V segment lost 3 bases and the J segment 5 bases; nucleotides outside the gene matches: 7. From germline, CDR1 is SGDLS and CDR2 YYNGEE. The CDR3 loop spans 14 amino acids. CDR3 sequence (DNA): TGTGCCAGCAGCGAAGGGACAGACAGATATGGCTACACCTTC. Protein sequence: CASSEGTDRYGYTF.

The sample holds a few counts of this clonotype. The chain combines TRBV20-1 with TRBJ1-1; the match to TRBD1 covers 8 bases. Germline V gene sequence: CDR1 DFQATT, CDR2 SNEGSKA (reference sequence). J lost 0 bases, V lost 6 bases, and 6 bases had no gene match. CDR3 length equals 14 residues. DNA for the CDR3: TGCAGTGCGGGGACAGGAGGAATGAACACTGAAGCTTTCTTT. It codes for CSAGTGGMNTEAFF.

This clonotype is classed as large (0.1 to 1%). The CDR3 region is CASSLGGNYGYTF. CDR3 bases: TGCGCCAGCAGCTTGGGCGGTAACTATGGCTACACCTTC. This chain links TRBV5-1 with TRBJ1-2; unclear D gene. Germline loops: CDR1 SGHRS, CDR2 YFSETQ. V was pared by 0 bases and J by 1 base, with 4 bases between. This CDR3 comprises 13 residues. Filled out from reference TRBV5-1 and TRBJ1-2, the complete variable domain reads KAGVTQTPRYLIKTRGQQVTLSCSPISGHRSVSWYQQTPGQGLQFLFEYFSETQRNKGNFPGRFSGRQFSNSRSEMNVSTLELGDSALYLCASSLGGNYGYTFGSGTRLTVV.

The V gene is TRBV7-9, the J gene TRBJ2-7; unclear D gene. The V gene lost 2 bases and the J gene lost 0 bases, with 14 bases spanning the gap. There are 16 residues in the CDR3. Germline loops: CDR1 SEHNR, CDR2 FQNEAQ (reference sequence). The chain's CDR3 is CASSLIGQPSSYEQYF. The DNA for the CDR3 is TGTGCCAGCAGCTTAATAGGCCAGCCGAGCTCCTACGAGCAGTACTTC.

There are a few counts of this clonotype. The genes are TRBV19 and TRBJ1-1, with 7 nucleotides matching TRBD1. The germline V gene encodes CDR1 LNHDA and CDR2 SQIVND (reference sequence). The J segment lost 5 bases and the V segment lost 4 bases, leaving 4 bases of the junction unmatched. CDR3 length equals 13 residues. CDR3 sequence: CASSSDRATEAFF. DNA for the CDR3: TGTGCCAGTAGTAGTGACAGGGCGACTGAAGCTTTCTTT.

A few counts support this clonotype. This chain joins TRBV6-5 and TRBJ1-2; D is possibly TRBD1 (5 bases). The V gene lost 0 bases and the J gene lost 4 bases, with 12 bases spanning the gap. The germline gives CDR1 MNHEY, CDR2 SVGAGI. The length of the CDR3 is 15 residues. CDR3 residues: CASSYSSGVGYGYTF. CDR3 nucleotides: TGTGCCAGCAGTTACTCGTCGGGGGTTGGCTATGGCTACACCTTC.